Sequencing of this T cell receptor beta chain was carried out in a study of blood T cell repertoires in COVID-19. TCRdb's table, derived via immunoSEQ multiplex PCR, lists solely in-frame clones and lacks some. The table includes around 76,000 clones, approximately 80% detected once. This CDR3 region has 15 residues. Germline CDR1 and CDR2: SGHDT and YYEEEE. V gave up 4 bases and J gave up 5 bases, with 15 bases separating them. This chain joins TRBV5-6 and TRBJ1-4; D might be TRBD1 (5 bases). Specimen: peripheral blood. This TCR was sampled from a man under 40 with COVID-19, enrolled during active disease. This chain's CDR3 is CASSQRGADNEKLFF. The CDR3 DNA reads as TGTGCCAGCAGCCAACGTGGGGCAGACAATGAAAAACTGTTTTTT.